This T cell receptor (beta chain) was recovered during a study of technical replicates of blood from a handful of donors. V lost 10 bases and J lost 6, with 17 bases in between. There are 13 residues in the CDR3. Germline values: CDR1 KGHSH, CDR2 LQKENI. Clones were read by immunoSEQ multiplex PCR, and TCRdb kept only the in-frame ones, dropping some. The data show 66,000 or so clones, almost 97% seen once. The clonotype comes from a human donor in good health. The rearrangement links TRBV18 to TRBJ2-3, with a possible D match to TRBD1 (5 bases). Sequenced material: T cells isolated from PBMCs. CDR3 nucleotides: TGTGCCACCAAGCAAGGGGCGGCGGATACGCAGTATTTT. This encodes CATKQGAADTQYF.